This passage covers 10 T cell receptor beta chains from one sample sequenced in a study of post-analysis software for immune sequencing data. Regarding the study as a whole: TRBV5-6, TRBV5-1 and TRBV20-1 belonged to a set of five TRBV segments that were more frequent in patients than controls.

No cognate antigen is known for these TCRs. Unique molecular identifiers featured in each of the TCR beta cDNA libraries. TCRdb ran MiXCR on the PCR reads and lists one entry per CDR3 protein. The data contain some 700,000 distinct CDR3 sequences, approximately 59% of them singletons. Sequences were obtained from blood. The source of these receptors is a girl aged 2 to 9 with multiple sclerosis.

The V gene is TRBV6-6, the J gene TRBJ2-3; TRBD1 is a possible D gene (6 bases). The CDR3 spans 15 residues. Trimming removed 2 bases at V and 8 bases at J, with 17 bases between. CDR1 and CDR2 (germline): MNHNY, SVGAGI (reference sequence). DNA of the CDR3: TGTGCCAGCAGTTACCCAGGGGCCCTTTTTGGTACGCAGTATTTT. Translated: CASSYPGALFGTQYF.

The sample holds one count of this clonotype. CDR3 protein: CASRASAGGQETQYF. In DNA form, the CDR3 reads TGTGCCAGCAGGGCCTCGGCAGGGGGTCAAGAGACCCAGTACTTC. The genes are TRBV2 and TRBJ2-5; 7 bases line up with TRBD1. Germline assignment: CDR1 SNHLY and CDR2 FYNNEI. V gave up 6 bases and J gave up 2 bases; unmatched junction bases: 9. This CDR3 has 15 residues.

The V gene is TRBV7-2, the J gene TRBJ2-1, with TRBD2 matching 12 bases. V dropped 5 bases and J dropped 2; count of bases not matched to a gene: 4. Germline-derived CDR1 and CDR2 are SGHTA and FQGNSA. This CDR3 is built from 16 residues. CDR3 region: CASSPASGGAYNEQFF. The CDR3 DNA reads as TGTGCCAGCAGCCCCGCTAGCGGGGGGGCCTACAATGAGCAGTTCTTC.

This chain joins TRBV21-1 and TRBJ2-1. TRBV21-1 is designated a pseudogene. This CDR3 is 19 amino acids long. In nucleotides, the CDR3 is TGTGCCAGCAGCAAACGTACTGTACCACCACCCCGCTCCTACAATGAGCAGTTCTTC. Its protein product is CASSKRTVPPPRSYNEQFF.

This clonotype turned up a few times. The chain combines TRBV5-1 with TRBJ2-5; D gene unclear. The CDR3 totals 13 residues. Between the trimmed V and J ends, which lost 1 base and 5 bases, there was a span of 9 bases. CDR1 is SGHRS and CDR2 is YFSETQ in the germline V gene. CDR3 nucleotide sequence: TGCGCCAGCAGCTTGAATCTGGCGGAGACCCAGTACTTC. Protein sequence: CASSLNLAETQYF.

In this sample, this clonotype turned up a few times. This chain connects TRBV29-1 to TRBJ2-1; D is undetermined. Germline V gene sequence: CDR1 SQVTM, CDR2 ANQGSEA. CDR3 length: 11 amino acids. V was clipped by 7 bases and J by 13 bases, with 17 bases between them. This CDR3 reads CSADPLRYQFF. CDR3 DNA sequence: TGCAGCGCGGACCCTCTGAGGTATCAGTTCTTC.

Written as DNA, the CDR3 is TGCGCCAGCAGGGAACATTACGAGCAGTACTTC. This gives the protein CASREHYEQYF. The chain combines TRBV5-1 with TRBJ2-7; D is ambiguous. The CDR3 has 11 amino acids. Germline lookup yields CDR1 SGHRS and CDR2 YFSETQ. With 5 bases removed from V and 4 bases from J, the gap between germline ends came to 7 bases.

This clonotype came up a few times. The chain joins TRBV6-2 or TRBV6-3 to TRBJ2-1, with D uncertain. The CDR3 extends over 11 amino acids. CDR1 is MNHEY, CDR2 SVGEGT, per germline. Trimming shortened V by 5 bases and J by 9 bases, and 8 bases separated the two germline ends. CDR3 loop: CASSRLGEQFF. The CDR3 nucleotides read TGTGCCAGCAGTCGGTTGGGTGAGCAGTTCTTC.

CDR3 in DNA: TGTGCCACGGGGGAGGGCTACAATGAGCAGTTCTTC. Encoded protein: CATGEGYNEQFF. V and J are TRBV6-6 and TRBJ2-1; 7 bases are shared with TRBD2. The V gene end was trimmed by 10 bases and the J gene end by 3 bases; junction bases not matched to a gene: 3. The CDR3 runs to 12 residues. Germline-derived CDR1 and CDR2 are MNHNY and SVGAGI (reference sequence).

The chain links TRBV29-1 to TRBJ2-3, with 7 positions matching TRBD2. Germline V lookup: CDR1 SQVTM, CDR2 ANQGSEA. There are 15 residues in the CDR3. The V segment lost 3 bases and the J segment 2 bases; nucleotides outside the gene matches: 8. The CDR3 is CSVEEGGSFTDTQYF. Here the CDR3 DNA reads TGCAGCGTTGAGGAGGGAGGGTCCTTCACAGATACGCAGTATTTT.